This note documents a single T cell receptor (beta chain) sequence. The CDR3 spans 14 residues. V shed 0 bases and J 8 bases; nucleotides not matched to a gene: 4. In germline, CDR1 is SGHRS, CDR2 YFSETQ. These data come from a study of blood T cell repertoires in COVID-19. The overall study: COVID-19 samples, acute and convalescent, were from the United States, Italy and Spain. PBMCs, B-cell-depleted T cells, or T cells provided the cDNA or gDNA that made up the material.

Sequenced by immunoSEQ multiplex PCR; TCRdb stores in-frame clones only, minus some. Of about 100,000 clones in the sample, around 84% were seen once. The sequence derives from a human donor in a cohort sampled during active COVID-19. The chain uses TRBV5-1 and TRBJ1-4, with TRBD1 matching 7 bases. Sample: peripheral blood. The CDR3 coding sequence is TGCGCCAGCAGCTTGGGACAGGGTTTGGAAAAACTGTTTTTT. This sequence encodes CASSLGQGLEKLFF.